This TCR beta chain was obtained from a study of a mutant IDH1 vaccine in newly diagnosed glioma (dated by TCRdb to the early 2020s). Regarding the complete study: Vaccination was initiated 4-6 weeks after radiotherapy alone, or concurrently with temozolomide cycles in the chemotherapy-containing groups. Of the roughly 34 treated patients, roughly 62% were male and around 40% were female, and the mean age was around 40 years. Before enrollment, patients had received standard therapy of radiotherapy alone, temozolomide alone, or radiochemotherapy with temozolomide; most received the combination. Visit V12 was the week-35 safety follow-up and visit V13 was the week-47 end of study. Peripheral blood was collected at six visits: V03 (baseline), V05, V07, V10, V12 and V13. Longitudinal TCRB deep sequencing was performed for some 25 treated patients wherever samples were available for exploratory analyses.

Measured from the cysteine to the phenylalanine, the CDR3 is 13 residues long. Left in the record is the CDR3 DNA by itself, 39 bases read in frame from the first base. V lost 0 bases and J lost 9 bases; the stretch between them is 9 bases long. CDR1 and CDR2 are read off the germline V gene (reference sequence) as SEHNR and FQNEAQ. Preparation of the library involved the immunoSEQ multiplex PCR assay. Following the manufacturer's protocol, the hsTCRB Kit was used to amplify rearranged TCR beta chain sequences. Sequencing of TCRB libraries was carried out on an Illumina MiSeq. The study's own analysis went as follows. The kit vendor's proprietary platform handled demultiplexing, trimming and gene mapping. TCRdb re-hosts the immuneACCESS table, in-frame sequences only. Its copies lack some clones; in the studies checked, an unresolved V gene accounts for under half of them, and the cause for the rest is not known. That table supplies the V and J calls and clone size; D and trimming were determined from the DNA. The sample contains about 94,000 clones, 85% to 90% of them found a single time. 0.6% to 0.95% of the sample is held by the ten biggest clonotypes.

Results and caveats for the whole study, not just this receptor: The authors stated that sample limitations prevented analyses of patient blood samples from being reproduced. Selection of PBMC samples for TCRB deep sequencing was based on availability. Pseudoprogression appeared unrelated to alterations in the top peripheral T cell clonotypes detected by TCRB sequencing. Across multiple MHC alleles, vaccine-induced immune responses were seen in more than 90% of patients.

Points on this clone: The target of this receptor is not known. Per-base quality was not reported, and no clone a single base away is much larger than it.

Interpreted using the paper, the time point label stands for: week 47, end of study. Every vaccine dose consisted of 300 ug of a 20-mer mutant IDH1 peptide in Montanide, administered subcutaneously together with topical imiquimod. Across visits V03 through V10, patients got a total of eight vaccinations, given in weeks 1, 3, 5, 7, 11, 15, 19 and 23. All donors had newly diagnosed IDH1-mutant astrocytomas of WHO grade 3 or 4 that showed loss of nuclear ATRX. The samples were drawn from NOA16, a multicentre, single-arm, open-label phase I trial in Germany that tested a mutant IDH1 peptide vaccine in humans for the first time. The DNeasy Blood and Tissue Kit was used to extract genomic DNA from EDTA blood for TCRB sequencing.

This TCR was recovered from a woman aged 45-65 years with glioma. The sequenced sample was PBMCs, obtained from a glioma patient whose treatment included an IDH1 peptide vaccine. The chain couples TRBV7-9 to TRBJ2-1; TRBD2 is a possible D gene, resting on 6 matching bases. The nucleotides read TGTGCCAGCAGCTTAGCGGGGACTCCTGAGCAGTTCTTC. This encodes CASSLAGTPEQFF. This CDR3, with the reference TRBV7-9 and TRBJ2-1 proteins standing in past its ends, gives the full variable domain DTGVSQNPRHKITKRGQNVTFRCDPISEHNRLYWYRQTLGQGPEFLTYFQNEAQLEKSRLLSDRFSAERPKGSFSTLEIQRTEQGDSAMYLCASSLAGTPEQFFGPGTRLTVL.